The following is a TCR beta chain sequence with its context. The target of this receptor is not known. It has no much larger one-base neighbor in the sample; base qualities were not kept. The germline V gene (reference sequence) supplies CDR1 SGHNT and CDR2 YYREEE. There are 15 amino acids in the CDR3, from cysteine to phenylalanine inclusive. Only the CDR3 DNA stays, 45 bases, in frame from base 1. Trimming takes 7 bases off V and 1 base off J; junction bases not matched to a gene: 9. This entry comes from a study of blood T cell repertoires in COVID-19 (dated by TCRdb to 2018 to 2020). Background on the whole study: The collaborator samples originated in the United States, Italy and Spain and spanned the acute and convalescent phases of COVID-19. The prospective study material was composed of cDNA or gDNA derived from T cells, B-cell-depleted T cells, or PBMCs. The dataset comprised deeply sampled blood TCRbeta repertoires from subjects exposed to, actively infected with, or recovered from COVID-19. A freely available public database, intended as a resource for researchers studying the immune response to SARS-CoV-2, is where the repertoires were released. The samples were drawn from two sources: the first 160 participants of the ongoing ImmuneRACE study, and 950 to 1,500 subjects contributed by 6 global collaborators. Nearly every sample came with metadata listing a de-identified subject ID, COVID-19 status, age in years and sex. Where available, HLA class I and class II types were taken from metadata supplied by the sample provider and were not determined by assay-based typing.

TCRbeta CDR3 regions were amplified from genomic DNA using the immunoSEQ Assay, a bias-controlled multiplex PCR. The authors' pipeline ran thus. Nucleated cell counts per sample were estimated from amplification of reference gene primers within the assay. To quantify the absolute abundance of each unique TCRbeta CDR3 rearrangement, sequence reads were collapsed and filtered. For each sample, productive Simpson clonality was calculated by taking the square root of Simpson's diversity index across productive rearrangements. In its TCRdb copy, this immuneACCESS table keeps in-frame sequences only and misses some clones. Where compared with another copy, unresolved V genes explain less than half of these, and the others have no known cause. The V and J calls and clone size were taken over from that table, and D and trimming were inferred from the DNA. The sample has 280,000 or so clones on record, around 85% of them singletons. The leading ten clones occupy less than 2.5% of the sample.

What the authors observed across the whole study: The amount of clinical and demographic metadata varied by source and participant and was provided uncurated.

Participants in the prospective study were aged roughly 18 to 100 years, lived in approximately 26 United States geographic areas, and enrolled through a virtual design. In the prospective study, cohorts were assigned on the basis of participant-reported clinical history obtained from a screening survey and a study questionnaire. For ImmuneRACE Cohort 3, a participant was defined as recovered based on two consecutive negative NP/OP PCR tests, clearance by a healthcare professional, or resolution of symptoms. In the prospective study, mobile phlebotomists collected whole blood, serum and a nasopharyngeal or oropharyngeal swab from each participant. Additional blood draws and questionnaires over an approximately two-month period could optionally be provided by prospective study participants. Prospective study blood samples were shipped either frozen or at room temperature before DNA extraction.

The rearranged segments are TRBV5-4 and TRBJ1-2, with 8 bases matching TRBD1. The sequence derives from a man aged 25 to 45 who had recovered from COVID-19. Sequenced sample: PBMCs or T cells enriched from blood (not recorded which). The CDR3 corresponds to CASRMETGDNYGYTF. The DNA sequence is given as TGTGCCAGCCGTATGGAGACAGGGGATAACTATGGCTACACCTTC. When the CDR3 is completed using the reference TRBV5-4 and TRBJ1-2 genes on either side, the full variable domain is ETGVTQSPTHLIKTRGQQVTLRCSSQSGHNTVSWYQQALGQGPQFIFQYYREEENGRGNFPPRFSGLQFPNYSSELNVNALELDDSALYLCASRMETGDNYGYTFGSGTRLTVV.